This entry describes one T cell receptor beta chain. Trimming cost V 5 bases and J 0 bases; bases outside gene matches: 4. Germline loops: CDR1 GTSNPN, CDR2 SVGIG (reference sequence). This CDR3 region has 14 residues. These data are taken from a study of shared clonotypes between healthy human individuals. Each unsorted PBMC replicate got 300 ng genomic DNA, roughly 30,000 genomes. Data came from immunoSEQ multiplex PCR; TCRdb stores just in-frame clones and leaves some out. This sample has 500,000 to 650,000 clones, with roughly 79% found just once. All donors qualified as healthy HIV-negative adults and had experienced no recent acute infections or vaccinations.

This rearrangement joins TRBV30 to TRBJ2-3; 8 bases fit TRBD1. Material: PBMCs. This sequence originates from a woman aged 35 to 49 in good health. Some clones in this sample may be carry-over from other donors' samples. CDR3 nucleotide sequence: TGTGCCTGGGCGAGGGACAGGAGCACAGATACGCAGTATTTT. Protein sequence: CAWARDRSTDTQYF. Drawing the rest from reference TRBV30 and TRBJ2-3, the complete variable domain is SQTIHQWPATLVQPVGSPLSLECTVEGTSNPNLYWYRQAAGRGLQLLFYSVGIGQISSEVPQNLSASRPQDRQFILSSKKLLLSDSGFYLCAWARDRSTDTQYFGPGTRLTVL.